This TCR beta chain is from a study of blood T cell repertoires in COVID-19. On the study more broadly: COVID-19 samples collected from the United States, Italy and Spain covered acute and convalescent phases.

Trimming stripped 7 bases from V and 4 bases from J, with 11 bases between. The CDR3 length is 13 residues. Germline V gene sequence: CDR1 SGHRS, CDR2 YFSETQ. Per the original methods: Amplifying reference gene primers gave estimates of nucleated cell counts. The protocol was immunoSEQ multiplex PCR, while the TCRdb copy is restricted to in-frame clones and leaves out a portion. The D gene and trimming were derived from the DNA, and the V and J assignments and clone size from that table. The table has some 200,000 clones, approximately 90% seen once. The sequencing sample was made of peripheral blood. The rearrangement uses TRBV5-1 and TRBJ2-2, with no clear D. The receptor comes from a man aged 65 to 85 with acute or convalescent COVID-19. For the CDR3, the DNA is TGCGCCAGCGGTCAGGTGCTCACCGGGGAGCTGTTTTTT. Translation: CASGQVLTGELFF.